These 18 T cell receptor beta chains were all obtained from the same sample, sequenced in a study of Ad26.COV2.S vaccination and SARS-CoV-2 variants. The sample's treatment: some 19 received Ad26.COV2.S at low or high dose, single or two shots; 5 received placebo; per-sample allocation not given. At day 63 after the first vaccine or placebo injection, samples were drawn. The repertoire was sequenced with immunoSEQ multiplex PCR; TCRdb's copy has only in-frame clones and lacks some. Of around 300,000 clones listed, around 88% are singletons. This sample comprised peripheral blood, obtained in a trial of Ad26.COV2.S vaccine versus placebo. Receptors originate from a person between 18 and 60 years old who received the Ad26.COV2.S COVID-19 vaccine or a placebo.

The chain links TRBV19 to TRBJ1-5, with D possibly being TRBD1 (5 bases). With 4 bases removed from V and 3 bases from J, the gap between germline ends came to 10 bases. The CDR3 contains 14 residues. Per the germline V gene, CDR1 is LNHDA and CDR2 is SQIVND (reference sequence). The CDR3 protein is CASSSQGDNQPQHF. Written as DNA, the CDR3 is TGTGCCAGTAGTAGCCAGGGTGACAATCAGCCCCAGCATTTT.

This clone has a handful of counts. The rearrangement links TRBV10-3 to TRBJ2-7, with 10 bases fitting TRBD2. V dropped 3 bases and J dropped 0; count of bases not matched to a gene: 5. Germline CDR1 is ENHRY and CDR2 is SYGVKD. The CDR3 runs to 16 residues. The CDR3 DNA follows: TGTGCCATCAGTGACATGAGCGGGAGGGCCTCCTACGAGCAGTACTTC. Translated, it gives CAISDMSGRASYEQYF.

The chain employs TRBV6-2 or TRBV6-3 and TRBJ1-1; TRBD1 might be the D (5 bases). Germline V CDR1 and CDR2: MNHEY, SVGEGT. The V end was cut by 6 bases, the J end by 4 bases, with 12 bases between. The CDR3 loop spans 13 amino acids. The CDR3 sequence: CASSWGLRTEAFF. The CDR3 DNA sequence: TGTGCCAGCAGCTGGGGCCTACGCACTGAAGCTTTCTTT.

In this sample, this clone turned up a few times. The J gene is TRBJ2-7, the V gene TRBV29-1; possible D gene TRBD2, 5 bases. Germline CDR1 SQVTM, CDR2 ANQGSEA. V dropped 6 bases and J dropped 2 bases, with 14 bases sitting between them. The CDR3 has 13 amino acids. The CDR3 spells CSVSGGSTYEQYF. The CDR3 DNA reads TGCAGCGTATCCGGTGGGAGCACCTACGAGCAGTACTTC.

The chain carries TRBV6-1 and TRBJ2-1, with 16 bases lining up with TRBD2. Germline CDR1 and CDR2: MNHNS and SASEGT. V shed 4 bases, J shed 12 bases, and the junction held 9 bases outside the gene matches. The CDR3 sequence is 16 residues long. The CDR3 protein is CASSVSGTSGRAGQFF. The CDR3 DNA reads TGTGCCAGCAGTGTATCCGGGACTAGCGGGAGGGCCGGGCAGTTCTTC.

V gene TRBV19 combines with J gene TRBJ1-2, with D possibly being TRBD1 (6 bases). The germline gives CDR1 LNHDA, CDR2 SQIVND (reference sequence). This CDR3 has 13 amino acids. V was cut by 3 bases and J by 10 bases, with 15 bases left in between. This CDR3 is CASSIGQFGDYTF. Written as DNA, the CDR3 is TGTGCCAGTAGTATTGGACAGTTTGGGGACTACACCTTC.

The chain joins TRBV28 to TRBJ1-2; D unclear. The V and J ends lost 4 bases and 8 bases respectively, with 17 bases between them. The CDR3 covers 14 residues. In germline, CDR1 is MDHEN, CDR2 SYDVKM. The CDR3 is CASSSSAVQWGYTF. CDR3 coding DNA: TGTGCCAGCAGTTCCTCTGCCGTCCAGTGGGGCTACACCTTC.

This clone is a singleton in its sample. J is TRBJ2-2 and V is TRBV9; D unclear. This CDR3 region has 14 residues. Trimming pared 0 bases from V and 6 bases from J, leaving 9 bases between. The germline V gene encodes CDR1 SGDLS and CDR2 YYNGEE. The CDR3 spells CASSVARWPGELFF. CDR3 coding DNA: TGTGCCAGCAGCGTAGCGCGCTGGCCCGGGGAGCTGTTTTTT.

This chain uses TRBV10-1 with TRBJ2-7; possibly TRBD2 for D (6 bases). CDR3 size: 14 residues. The germline gives CDR1 WNHNN, CDR2 SYGVQD (reference sequence). V gave up 4 bases and J gave up 2 bases, with 12 bases separating them. The CDR3 sequence is CASSAGTETYEQYF. The DNA for the CDR3 is TGCGCCAGCAGTGCAGGGACTGAGACCTACGAGCAGTACTTC.

The chain uses TRBV28 and TRBJ2-7; D is ambiguous. V was cut by 8 bases and J by 6 bases, with 14 bases left in between. Germline assignment: CDR1 MDHEN and CDR2 SYDVKM. The length of the CDR3 is 12 residues. The CDR3 spells CASFSPPSEQYF. In DNA, the CDR3 is TGTGCCAGCTTTTCCCCCCCCTCCGAGCAGTACTTC.

This clone was found a few times. The chain uses TRBV7-8 and TRBJ2-7, with 9 positions matching TRBD2. The CDR3 is 14 amino acids. The trim removed 2 bases at V and 5 bases at J, leaving 4 bases unmatched. Germline V gives CDR1 SGHVS, CDR2 FQNEAQ. The CDR3 loop is CASSLRREGDEQYF. Here the CDR3 DNA reads TGTGCCAGCAGCTTACGGCGGGAGGGCGACGAGCAGTACTTC.

This chain joins TRBV6-6 and TRBJ1-6; a possible D gene is TRBD1 (6 bases). V lost 3 bases, J lost 6 bases, and 9 bases lay in between. Germline V CDR1 and CDR2: MNHNY, SVGAGI (reference sequence). This CDR3 contains 14 residues. The CDR3 sequence: CASSYTGPNSPLHF. Written as DNA, the CDR3 is TGTGCCAGCAGTTATACAGGGCCTAATTCACCCCTCCACTTT.

CDR3 nucleotides: TGTGCCAGCAGCTTTAACGGTCTACAGAGCTCCTACGAGCAGTACTTC. The encoded protein is CASSFNGLQSSYEQYF. The rearrangement links TRBV11-2 to TRBJ2-7; D not certain. Germline V gene data show CDR1 as SGHAT and CDR2 as FQNNGV. The V and J ends lost 3 bases and 0 bases respectively, with 15 bases between them. This CDR3 comprises 16 residues.

For the CDR3, the DNA is TGCAGTGATGGGGGCTACACCTTC. It encodes CSDGGYTF. The chain links TRBV20-1 to TRBJ1-2; no firm D call. The CDR3 has 8 amino acids. Germline CDR1 DFQATT, CDR2 SNEGSKA (reference sequence). V lost 7 bases, J lost 8 bases, and 5 bases lay in between.

The sample holds one count of this clone. The chain combines TRBV27 with TRBJ1-5, with 10 nucleotides matching TRBD1. The J segment lost 4 bases and the V segment lost 3 bases, leaving 0 bases of the junction unmatched. The CDR3 runs to 14 residues. In germline, CDR1 is MNHEY, CDR2 SMNVEV (reference sequence). CDR3 nucleotides: TGTGCCAGCAGTTTGGGACAGGGGAATCAGCCCCAGCATTTT. Its protein product is CASSLGQGNQPQHF.

This clone was seen only once. This chain links TRBV7-2 with TRBJ1-2; TRBD1 agrees at 11 bases. CDR1 SGHTA and CDR2 FQGNSA come from the germline V gene. This CDR3 contains 16 residues. The ends lost 4 bases at V and 4 bases at J; junction bases unmatched: 8. In nucleotides, the CDR3 is TGTGCCAGCAGCTATTCGGACAGGGGGCGCCGCTATGGCTACACCTTC. The encoded protein is CASSYSDRGRRYGYTF.

CDR3 nucleotide sequence: TGTGCCAGCAGCTTAACTCCCGGCCCTGGGGAGCAGTTCTTC. Encoded protein: CASSLTPGPGEQFF. The rearrangement uses TRBV7-2 and TRBJ2-1; D is ambiguous. Trimming pared 2 bases from V and 10 bases from J, leaving 15 bases between. Germline CDR1 reads SGHTA; CDR2 reads FQGNSA. This CDR3 contains 14 residues.

V gene TRBV12-3 or TRBV12-4 combines with J gene TRBJ1-4; D unresolved. The CDR3 covers 13 residues. With 2 bases removed from V and 11 bases from J, the gap between germline ends came to 12 bases. The CDR3 nucleotides are TGTGCCAGCAGTTTACAAGCCCCGACGAAACTGTTTTTT. Translation: CASSLQAPTKLFF.